The following is a T cell receptor beta chain sequence with its context. RNA in amounts of about 0.45 to 1 ug was reverse transcribed with random hexamers. Coverage of TCR beta CDR3 amplification by immunoSEQ multiplex PCR extended to 54 Vbeta and 13 Jbeta. TCRdb re-called the immunoSEQ multiplex PCR reads with MiXCR, one entry per CDR3 protein. This table has more than 200,000 distinct CDR3 sequences, around 93% appearing once. The data are from a study of CD8 T cells in Susac syndrome. The CDR3 is 15 amino acids. Trimming pared 3 bases from V and 5 bases from J, leaving 16 bases between. Germline V CDR1 and CDR2: MGHRA, YSYEKL.

The sequence came from a human donor with multiple sclerosis. Sample: CD4+ T cells from PBMCs. This chain connects TRBV4-1 to TRBJ1-1; D ambiguous. The DNA of the CDR3 is TGCGCCAGCAGCCACACCGCACTCCCGCGGACTGAAGCTTTCTTT. This codes for CASSHTALPRTEAFF.